This T cell receptor (beta chain) derives from a study of T-cell reconstitution after alpha-beta-depleted transplantation in children. Preparation of the TCRbeta library was carried out with unique molecular identifiers. From the PCR reads, TCRdb called clonotypes with MiXCR, one entry per CDR3 protein. Among a few hundred thousand distinct CDR3 sequences, roughly 11% were seen once, and the ten largest hold 25% to 30%. Study results and caveats: Reports say that about two months after transplant, the alpha-beta T cells came out of several hundred graft clones that had expanded.

This clonotype was counted at least ten times. The antigen is unknown. CDR1 is MNHNS, CDR2 SASEGT, per germline. The length of the CDR3 is 13 residues. V was pared by 5 bases and J by 3 bases, with 8 bases between. The chain employs TRBV6-1 and TRBJ1-3; D remains ambiguous. The specimen was PBMCs, collected before TCRalphabeta/CD19-depleted stem cell transplant. The clonotype comes from a child less than two years old with acute myeloid leukemia, due to receive a stem cell transplant. The CDR3 is CASSRLLGNTIYF. For the CDR3, the DNA is TGTGCCAGCAGTCGACTCCTTGGAAACACCATATATTTT.